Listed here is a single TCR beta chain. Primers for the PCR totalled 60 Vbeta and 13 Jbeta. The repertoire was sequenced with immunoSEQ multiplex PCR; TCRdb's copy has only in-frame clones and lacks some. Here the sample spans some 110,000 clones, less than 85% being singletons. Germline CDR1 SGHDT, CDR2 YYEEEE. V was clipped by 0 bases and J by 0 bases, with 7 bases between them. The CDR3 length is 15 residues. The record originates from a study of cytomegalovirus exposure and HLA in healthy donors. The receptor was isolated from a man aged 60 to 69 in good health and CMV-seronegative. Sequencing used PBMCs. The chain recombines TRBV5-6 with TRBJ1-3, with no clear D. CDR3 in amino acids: CASSLVVSSGNTIYF. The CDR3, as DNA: TGTGCCAGCAGCTTGGTCGTCAGCTCTGGAAACACCATATATTTT.